The 5 T cell receptor beta chains listed next were all sequenced from one sample in a study of blood T cell repertoires in COVID-19. Measured with immunoSEQ multiplex PCR; TCRdb has only the in-frame clones, and not every one. The table shows hundreds of thousands of clones, with roughly 87% occurring only once. The sequenced sample was PBMCs or T cells enriched from blood (not recorded which). The receptors stem from a woman aged 25 to 39 who had recovered from COVID-19.

The rearrangement links TRBV29-1 to TRBJ2-7; D gene unclear. Germline V CDR1 and CDR2: SQVTM, ANQGSEA. CDR3 length equals 12 residues. Trimming stripped 6 bases from V and 0 bases from J, with 9 bases between. The CDR3 DNA reads TGCAGCGTGCAAACAGTCTCCTACGAGCAGTACTTC. This encodes CSVQTVSYEQYF.

In the case of this clone: This specimen includes other DNA sequences encoding the same CDR3. The chain employs TRBV18 and TRBJ1-4; 7 positions match TRBD1. Per germline, CDR1 KGHSH and CDR2 LQKENI. CDR3 length: 13 amino acids. Germline trimming cut 3 bases from V and 5 bases from J; bases unmatched to any gene: 0. The CDR3 here is CASSPGQNEKLFF. The DNA for the CDR3 is TGTGCCAGCTCACCGGGACAGAATGAAAAACTGTTTTTT.

CDR3 sequence: CASSPPLLAGGPDTQYF. CDR3 coding DNA: TGCGCCAGCAGCCCGCCTTTACTAGCGGGAGGGCCAGATACGCAGTATTTT. The chain recombines TRBV5-1 with TRBJ2-3; 13 bases map to TRBD2. Germline assignment: CDR1 SGHRS and CDR2 YFSETQ. J lost 4 bases, V lost 4 bases, and 9 bases had no gene match. The CDR3 loop spans 17 amino acids.

This chain links TRBV6-5 with TRBJ1-5; D is undetermined. Germline lookup yields CDR1 MNHEY and CDR2 SVGAGI. This CDR3 is 15 amino acids long. Trimming removed 0 bases from V and 2 bases from J, with 8 bases in between. The CDR3: CASSYSRQGNQPQHF. The CDR3 coding sequence is TGTGCCAGCAGTTACTCTCGCCAGGGCAATCAGCCCCAGCATTTT.

This chain links TRBV19 with TRBJ2-7, with D possibly TRBD1 on 6 matching bases. Trimming stripped 5 bases from V and 5 bases from J, with 16 bases between. Per the germline V gene, CDR1 is LNHDA and CDR2 is SQIVND (reference sequence). The CDR3 covers 14 residues. CDR3 DNA sequence: TGTGCCAGTAGTTGGCAGGGGATTGGGGACGAGCAGTACTTC. It encodes CASSWQGIGDEQYF.